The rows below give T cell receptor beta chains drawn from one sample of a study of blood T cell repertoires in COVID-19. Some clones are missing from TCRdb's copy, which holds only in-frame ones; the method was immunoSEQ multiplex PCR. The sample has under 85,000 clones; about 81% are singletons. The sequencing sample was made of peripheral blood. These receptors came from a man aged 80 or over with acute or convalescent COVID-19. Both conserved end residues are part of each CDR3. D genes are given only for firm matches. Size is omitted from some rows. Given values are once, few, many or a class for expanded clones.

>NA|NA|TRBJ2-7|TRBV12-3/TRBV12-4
CASSPQISYEQYF
TGTGCCAGCAGCCCCCAAATTTCCTACGAGCAGTACTTC
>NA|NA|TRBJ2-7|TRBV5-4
CASSLSQTYEQYF
TGTGCCAGCAGCTTGTCGCAGACCTACGAGCAGTACTTC
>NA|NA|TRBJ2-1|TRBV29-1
CSVERDKSSYNEQFF
TGCAGCGTTGAAAGGGACAAGAGCTCCTACAATGAGCAGTTCTTC
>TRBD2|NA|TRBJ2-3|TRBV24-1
CATLAGSTQYF
TGTGCCACCCTAGCGGGAAGTACGCAGTATTTT
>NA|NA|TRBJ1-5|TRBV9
CASSVAGMSNQPQHF
TGTGCCAGCAGCGTAGCGGGAATGAGCAATCAGCCCCAGCATTTT
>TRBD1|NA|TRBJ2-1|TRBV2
CASRLLQGVHEQFF
TGTGCCAGCAGATTACTACAGGGGGTCCATGAGCAGTTCTTC
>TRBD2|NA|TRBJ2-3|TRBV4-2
CASSQREAGTDTQYF
TGTGCCAGCAGCCAGCGGGAGGCTGGCACAGATACGCAGTATTTT
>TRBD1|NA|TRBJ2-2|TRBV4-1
CASQYRGGGELFF
TGCGCCAGCCAGTACAGGGGTGGCGGGGAGCTGTTTTTT
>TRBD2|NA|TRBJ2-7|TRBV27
CASSSLPSGSHEQYF
TGTGCCAGCAGTTCCCTCCCTAGCGGGAGCCACGAGCAGTACTTC
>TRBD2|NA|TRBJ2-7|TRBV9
CASSPKESQRDYEQYF
TGTGCCAGCAGCCCCAAAGAGTCACAGCGGGACTACGAGCAGTACTTC
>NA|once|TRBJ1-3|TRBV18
CASSPPSVENTIYF
TGTGCCAGCTCACCACCCAGCGTCGAAAACACCATATATTTT
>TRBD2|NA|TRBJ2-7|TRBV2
CASRLGTSNNEQYF
TGTGCCAGCAGGCTCGGGACTAGTAACAACGAGCAGTACTTC
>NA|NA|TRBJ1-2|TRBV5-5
CASSAGPSQSFYGYTF
TGTGCCAGCAGCGCGGGACCCTCACAGTCCTTCTATGGCTACACCTTC
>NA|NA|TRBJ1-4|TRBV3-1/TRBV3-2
CASSQGSGEAEKLFF
TGTGCCAGCAGCCAAGGGTCAGGGGAAGCCGAAAAACTGTTTTTT
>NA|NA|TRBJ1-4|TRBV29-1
CSVPQDGTTNEKLFF
TGCAGCGTTCCCCAGGACGGGACAACTAATGAAAAACTGTTTTTT